Listed here is a single TCR beta chain. Its matching antigen is unknown. In the study's own analysis: Filtering differed because ImmunoSEQ produced junction-only sequences that carried no quality scores. Assay: immunoSEQ multiplex PCR; the TCRdb copy retains only in-frame clones and omits some. The V and J calls and clone size were taken over from that table, and D and trimming were inferred from the DNA. The table shows millions of clones, with approximately 94% occurring only once. The data originate from a study of shared clonotypes between healthy human individuals. Study outcomes and limitations: Clonotypes that were shared across a few donors made up around 4.6% of naive CD4 clonotypes. Only blood underwent sampling, and tissue repertoires likely differ.

The naive CD8 subset, CD45RO-negative cells positively selected for CCR7, excluded terminally differentiated effector memory CD45RA+ cells. The clonotype comes from a man aged 18 to 29 in good health. Material for sequencing was naive CD8+ T cells sorted from blood.

CDR3 sequence (DNA): TGCGCCAGCAGCCAAGTAGGGGGTCAGGGGACAACTAATGAAAAACTGTTTTTT. As protein: CASSQVGGQGTTNEKLFF. V is TRBV4-1 and J is TRBJ1-4; possible D gene TRBD1, 6 bases. The CDR3 loop spans 18 amino acids. V was trimmed by 1 base and J by 0 bases, leaving 15 bases between them. Germline loops: CDR1 MGHRA, CDR2 YSYEKL.